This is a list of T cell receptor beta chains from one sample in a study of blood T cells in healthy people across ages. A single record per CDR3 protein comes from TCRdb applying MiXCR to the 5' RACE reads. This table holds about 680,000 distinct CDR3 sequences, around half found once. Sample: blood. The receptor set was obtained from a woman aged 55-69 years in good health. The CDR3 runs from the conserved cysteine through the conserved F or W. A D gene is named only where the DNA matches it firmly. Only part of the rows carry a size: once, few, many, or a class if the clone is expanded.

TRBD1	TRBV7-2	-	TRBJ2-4	TGTGCCAGCAGCTTATCGACAGGGTTGGCCAAAAACATTCAGTACTTC	CASSLSTGLAKNIQYF
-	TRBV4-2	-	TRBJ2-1	TGTGCCAGCAGCCAAGATCAGCTAGAGTACAATGAGCAGTTCTTC	CASSQDQLEYNEQFF
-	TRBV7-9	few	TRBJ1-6	TGTGCCAGCAGCTTAGATTCCGGGCAGCGAAATTCACCCCTCCACTTT	CASSLDSGQRNSPLHF
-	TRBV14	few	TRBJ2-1	TGTGCCAGCAGCCAAGACCTAAGCATATCGGTCTACAATGAGCAGTTCTTC	CASSQDLSISVYNEQFF
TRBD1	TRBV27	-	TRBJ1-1	TGTGCCAGCAGAAGATATCTGACAGGGGTGGGCACTGAAGCTTTCTTT	CASRRYLTGVGTEAFF
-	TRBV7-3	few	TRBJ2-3	TGTGCCAGCAGCCCCGGCGGTCTACTGGACACAGATACGCAGTATTTT	CASSPGGLLDTDTQYF
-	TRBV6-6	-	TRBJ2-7	TGTGCCAGCAGTTACTCGGAGGGCTACGAGCAGTACTTC	CASSYSEGYEQYF
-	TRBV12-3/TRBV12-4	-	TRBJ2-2	TGTGCCAGCAGTTTGACTAGATTAGCGACCGGGGAGCTGTTTTTT	CASSLTRLATGELFF
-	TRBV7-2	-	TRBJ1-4	TGTGCCAGCAGCCCGGAGGCAACTAATGAAAAACTGTTTTTT	CASSPEATNEKLFF
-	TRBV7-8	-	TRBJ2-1	TGTGCCAGCAGCTTGTCCGGGAACATCCAACGCAATGAGCAGTTCTTC	CASSLSGNIQRNEQFF
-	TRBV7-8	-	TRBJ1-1	TGTGCCAGCAGCTTAGGGAGCCAGGTAGCTTTCTTT	CASSLGSQVAFF
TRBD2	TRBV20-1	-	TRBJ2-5	TGCAGTGCCAGGACTAGCGGGAGAAGAGGAGAGACCCAGTACTTC	CSARTSGRRGETQYF